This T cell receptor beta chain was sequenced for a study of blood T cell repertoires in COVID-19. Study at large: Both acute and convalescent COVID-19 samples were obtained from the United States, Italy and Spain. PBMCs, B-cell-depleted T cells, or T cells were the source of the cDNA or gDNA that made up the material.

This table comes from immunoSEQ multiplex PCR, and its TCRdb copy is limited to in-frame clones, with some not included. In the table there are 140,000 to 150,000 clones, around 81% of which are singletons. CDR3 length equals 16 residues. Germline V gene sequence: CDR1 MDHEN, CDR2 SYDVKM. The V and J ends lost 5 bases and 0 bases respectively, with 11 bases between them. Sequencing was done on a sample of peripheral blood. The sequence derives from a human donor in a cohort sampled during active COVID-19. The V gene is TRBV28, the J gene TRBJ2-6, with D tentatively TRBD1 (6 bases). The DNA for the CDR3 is TGTGCCAGCAGTCCGGAGGACAGCTCTGGGGCCAACGTCCTGACTTTC. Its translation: CASSPEDSSGANVLTF.